This paragraph covers one T cell receptor (beta chain) sequence. The data belong to a study of cytotoxic CD8 clonotypes in ibrutinib-treated CLL. Here immunoSEQ multiplex PCR was the method, and the copy in TCRdb shows in-frame clones only, minus some. The data contain hundreds of thousands of clones, around 70% of them singletons. Germline V lookup: CDR1 SGHDT, CDR2 YYEEEE. The junction had 7 bases not matched to a gene; V was cut back by 0 bases and J by 6 bases. The CDR3 runs 15 residues. The V and J genes are TRBV5-6 and TRBJ1-2, with TRBD1 identical over 8 bases. The material sequenced was PBMCs, taken after 24 months of ibrutinib treatment. The source of this sequence is a human donor with chronic lymphocytic leukemia. Written as DNA, the CDR3 is TGTGCCAGCAGCTTGGGGGCAGGGGGCGCGAATGGCTACACCTTC. This translates into CASSLGAGGANGYTF. Filled out from reference TRBV5-6 and TRBJ1-2, the complete variable domain reads DAGVTQSPTHLIKTRGQQVTLRCSPKSGHDTVSWYQQALGQGPQFIFQYYEEEERQRGNFPDRFSGHQFPNYSSELNVNALLLGDSALYLCASSLGAGGANGYTFGSGTRLTVV.